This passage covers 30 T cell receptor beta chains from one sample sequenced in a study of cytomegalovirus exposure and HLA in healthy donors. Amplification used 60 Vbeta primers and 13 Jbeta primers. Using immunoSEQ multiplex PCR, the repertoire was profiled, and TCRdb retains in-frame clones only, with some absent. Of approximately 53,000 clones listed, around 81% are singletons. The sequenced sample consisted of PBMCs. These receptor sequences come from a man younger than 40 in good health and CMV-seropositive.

The CDR3 loop reads CASSLVQGRHTEAFF. The CDR3 nucleotides read TGTGCCAGCAGCTTGGTACAGGGGAGGCACACTGAAGCTTTCTTT. The chain carries TRBV5-8 and TRBJ1-1; 7 bases fit TRBD1. The length of the CDR3 is 15 residues. The germline CDR1 and CDR2 sequences are SGHTS and YDEGEE. With 0 bases clipped from V and 3 bases from J, the junction kept 5 bases outside the gene matches.

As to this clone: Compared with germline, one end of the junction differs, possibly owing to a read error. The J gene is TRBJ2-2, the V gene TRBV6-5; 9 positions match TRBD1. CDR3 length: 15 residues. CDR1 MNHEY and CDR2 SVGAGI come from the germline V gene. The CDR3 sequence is CASTRTGADTEELFF. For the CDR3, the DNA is TGTGCCAGCACTCGGACAGGGGCGGACACCGAGGAGCTGTTTTTT.

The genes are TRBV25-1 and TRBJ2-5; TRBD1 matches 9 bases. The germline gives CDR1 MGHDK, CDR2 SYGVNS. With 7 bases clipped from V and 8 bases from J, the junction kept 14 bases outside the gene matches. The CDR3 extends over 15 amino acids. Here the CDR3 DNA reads TGTGCCAGCAACAGGGGGCTACCCGCCGGGGAAACCCAGTACTTC. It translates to CASNRGLPAGETQYF.

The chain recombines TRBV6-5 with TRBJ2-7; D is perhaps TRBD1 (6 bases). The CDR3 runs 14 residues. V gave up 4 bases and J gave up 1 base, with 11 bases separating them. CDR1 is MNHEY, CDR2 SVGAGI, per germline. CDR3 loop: CASSSWDTSYEQYF. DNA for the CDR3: TGTGCCAGCAGTTCTTGGGACACTTCCTACGAGCAGTACTTC.

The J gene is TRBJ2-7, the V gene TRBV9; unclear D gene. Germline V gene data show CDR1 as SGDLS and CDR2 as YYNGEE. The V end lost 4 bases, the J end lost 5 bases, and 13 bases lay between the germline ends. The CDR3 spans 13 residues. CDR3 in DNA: TGTGCCAGCAGCTCCCCCCCTGGCCACGAGCAGTACTTC. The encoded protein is CASSSPPGHEQYF.

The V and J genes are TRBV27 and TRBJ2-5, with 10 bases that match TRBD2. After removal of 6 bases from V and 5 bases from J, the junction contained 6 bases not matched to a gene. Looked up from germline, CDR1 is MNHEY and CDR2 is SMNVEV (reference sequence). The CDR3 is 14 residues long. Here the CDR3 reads CASRERGGVETQYF. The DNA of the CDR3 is TGTGCCAGCAGAGAGCGGGGGGGCGTGGAGACCCAGTACTTC.

The chain's CDR3 is CASSLNPGVGTDTQYF. As DNA, the CDR3 is TGTGCCAGCAGCTTAAATCCGGGGGTGGGCACAGATACGCAGTATTTT. V is TRBV7-3 and J is TRBJ2-3; possible D gene TRBD2, 6 bases. This CDR3 has 16 residues. V shed 1 base and J shed 1 base, with 12 bases lying between them. Germline V lookup: CDR1 SGHTA, CDR2 FQGTGA.

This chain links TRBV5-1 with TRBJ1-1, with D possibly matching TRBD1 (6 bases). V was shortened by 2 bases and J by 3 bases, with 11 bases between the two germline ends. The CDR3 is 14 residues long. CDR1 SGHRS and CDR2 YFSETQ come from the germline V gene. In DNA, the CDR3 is TGCGCCAGCAGCTTACAGGGATTGGACACTGAAGCTTTCTTT. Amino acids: CASSLQGLDTEAFF.

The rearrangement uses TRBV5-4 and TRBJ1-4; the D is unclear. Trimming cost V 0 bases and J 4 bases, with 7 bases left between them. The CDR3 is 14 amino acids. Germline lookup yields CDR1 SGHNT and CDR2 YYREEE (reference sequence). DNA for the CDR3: TGTGCCAGCAGCTTGGGGGCAGTTAATGAAAAACTGTTTTTT. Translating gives CASSLGAVNEKLFF. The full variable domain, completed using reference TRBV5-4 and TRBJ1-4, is ETGVTQSPTHLIKTRGQQVTLRCSSQSGHNTVSWYQQALGQGPQFIFQYYREEENGRGNFPPRFSGLQFPNYSSELNVNALELDDSALYLCASSLGAVNEKLFFGSGTQLSVL.

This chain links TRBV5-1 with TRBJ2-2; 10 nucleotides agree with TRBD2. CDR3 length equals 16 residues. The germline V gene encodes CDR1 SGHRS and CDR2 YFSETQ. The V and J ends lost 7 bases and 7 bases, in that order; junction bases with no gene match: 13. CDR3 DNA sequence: TGCGCCAGCGAAACCCTTAGCGGGGGGTCGAGCGGGGAGCTGTTTTTT. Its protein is CASETLSGGSSGELFF. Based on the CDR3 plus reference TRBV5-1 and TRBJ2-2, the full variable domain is KAGVTQTPRYLIKTRGQQVTLSCSPISGHRSVSWYQQTPGQGLQFLFEYFSETQRNKGNFPGRFSGRQFSNSRSEMNVSTLELGDSALYLCASETLSGGSSGELFFGEGSRLTVL.

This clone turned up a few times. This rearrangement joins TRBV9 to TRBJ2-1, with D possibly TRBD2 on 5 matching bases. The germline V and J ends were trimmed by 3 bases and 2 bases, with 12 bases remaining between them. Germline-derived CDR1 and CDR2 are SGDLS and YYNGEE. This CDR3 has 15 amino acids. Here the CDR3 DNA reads TGTGCCAGCAGCGCTCCTAGCAGCCCCTACAATGAGCAGTTCTTC. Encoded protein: CASSAPSSPYNEQFF.

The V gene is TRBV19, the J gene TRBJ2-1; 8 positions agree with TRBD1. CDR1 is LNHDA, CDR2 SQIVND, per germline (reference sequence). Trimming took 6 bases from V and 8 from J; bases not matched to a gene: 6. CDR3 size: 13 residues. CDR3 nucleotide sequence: TGTGCCAGTAGCACCAGGGGGCAGGATGAGCAGTTCTTC. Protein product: CASSTRGQDEQFF.

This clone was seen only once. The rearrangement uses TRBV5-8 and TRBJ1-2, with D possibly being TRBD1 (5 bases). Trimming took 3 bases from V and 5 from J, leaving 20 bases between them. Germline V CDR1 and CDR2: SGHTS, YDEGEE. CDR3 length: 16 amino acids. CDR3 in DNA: TGTGCCAGCAGCTCTCAAGAAATCGGGGGTCATTATGGCTACACCTTC. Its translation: CASSSQEIGGHYGYTF.

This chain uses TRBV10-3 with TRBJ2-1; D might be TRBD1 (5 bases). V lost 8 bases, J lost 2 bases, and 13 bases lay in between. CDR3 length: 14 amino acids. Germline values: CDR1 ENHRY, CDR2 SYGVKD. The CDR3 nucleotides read TGTGCCATCCAGCCAGGGCTGACCTACAATGAGCAGTTCTTC. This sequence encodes CAIQPGLTYNEQFF.

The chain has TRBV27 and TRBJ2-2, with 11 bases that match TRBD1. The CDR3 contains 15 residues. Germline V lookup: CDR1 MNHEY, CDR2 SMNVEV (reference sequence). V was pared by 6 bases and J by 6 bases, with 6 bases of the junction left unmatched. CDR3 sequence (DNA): TGTGCCAGCAGGAGGACAGGGGGCGCTTCCGGGGAGCTGTTTTTT. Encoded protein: CASRRTGGASGELFF.

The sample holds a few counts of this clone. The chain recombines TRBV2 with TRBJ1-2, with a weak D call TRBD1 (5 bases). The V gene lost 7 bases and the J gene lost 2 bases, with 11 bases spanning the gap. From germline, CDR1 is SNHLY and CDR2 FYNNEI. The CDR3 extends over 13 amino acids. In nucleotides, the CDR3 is TGTGCCAGCACCAATAAGGGGAACTATGGCTACACCTTC. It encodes CASTNKGNYGYTF.

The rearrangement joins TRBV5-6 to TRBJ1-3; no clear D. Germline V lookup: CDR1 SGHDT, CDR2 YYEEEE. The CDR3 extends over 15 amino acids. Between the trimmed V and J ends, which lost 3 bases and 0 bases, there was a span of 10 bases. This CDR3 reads CASSYAGVSGNTIYF. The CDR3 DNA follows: TGTGCCAGCAGCTATGCCGGGGTCTCTGGAAACACCATATATTTT.

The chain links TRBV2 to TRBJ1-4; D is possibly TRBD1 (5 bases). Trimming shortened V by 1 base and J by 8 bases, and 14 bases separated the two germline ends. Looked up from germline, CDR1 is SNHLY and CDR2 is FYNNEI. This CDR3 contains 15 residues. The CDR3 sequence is CASSEVPTRGEKLFF. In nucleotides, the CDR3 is TGTGCCAGCAGTGAAGTCCCCACCCGGGGGGAAAAACTGTTTTTT.

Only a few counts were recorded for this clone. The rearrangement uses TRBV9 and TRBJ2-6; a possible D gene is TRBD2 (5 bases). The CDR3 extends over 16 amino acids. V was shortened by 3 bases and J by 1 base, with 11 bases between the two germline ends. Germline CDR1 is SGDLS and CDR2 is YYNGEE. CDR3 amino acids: CASSALGVSGANVLTF. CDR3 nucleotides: TGTGCCAGCAGCGCCCTGGGAGTATCTGGGGCCAACGTCCTGACTTTC.

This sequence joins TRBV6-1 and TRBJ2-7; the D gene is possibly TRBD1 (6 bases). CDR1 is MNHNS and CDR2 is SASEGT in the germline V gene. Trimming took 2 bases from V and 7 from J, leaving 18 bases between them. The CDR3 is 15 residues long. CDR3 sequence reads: CASSELQGLRKEQYF. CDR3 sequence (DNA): TGTGCCAGCAGTGAATTGCAGGGGTTAAGGAAAGAGCAGTACTTC.

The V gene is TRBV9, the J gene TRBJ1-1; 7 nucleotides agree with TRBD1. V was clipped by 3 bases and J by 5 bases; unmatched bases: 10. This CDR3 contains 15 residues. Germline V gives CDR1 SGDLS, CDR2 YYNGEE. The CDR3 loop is CASSETGTYQTEAFF. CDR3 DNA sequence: TGTGCCAGCAGCGAGACAGGGACCTATCAGACTGAAGCTTTCTTT.

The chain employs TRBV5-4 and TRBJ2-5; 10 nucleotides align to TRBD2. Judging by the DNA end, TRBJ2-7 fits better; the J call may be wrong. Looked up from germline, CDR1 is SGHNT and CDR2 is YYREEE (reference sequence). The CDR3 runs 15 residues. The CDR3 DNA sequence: TGTGCCAGCAGCGGGGGGGCTAGCGGGGGTCTCGAGCAGTACTTC. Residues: CASSGGASGGLEQYF.

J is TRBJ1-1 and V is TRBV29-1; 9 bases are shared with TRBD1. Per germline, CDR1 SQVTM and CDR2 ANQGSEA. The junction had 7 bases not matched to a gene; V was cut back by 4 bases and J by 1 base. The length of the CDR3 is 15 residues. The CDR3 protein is CSVGAGQGQNTEAFF. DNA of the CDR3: TGCAGCGTTGGAGCCGGACAGGGGCAGAACACTGAAGCTTTCTTT.

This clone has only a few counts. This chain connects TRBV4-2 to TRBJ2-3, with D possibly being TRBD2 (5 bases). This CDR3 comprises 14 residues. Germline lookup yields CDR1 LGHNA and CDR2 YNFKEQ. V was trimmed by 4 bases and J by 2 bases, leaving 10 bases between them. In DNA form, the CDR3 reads TGTGCCAGCAGCCCCGGGGTCCCCACAGATACGCAGTATTTT. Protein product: CASSPGVPTDTQYF.

CDR3: CAWDRGSNQPQHF. As DNA, the CDR3 is TGTGCCTGGGACAGGGGAAGCAATCAGCCCCAGCATTTT. V and J are TRBV30 and TRBJ1-5, with TRBD1 matching over 8 bases. The CDR3 is made up of 13 amino acids. Germline CDR1 is GTSNPN and CDR2 is SVGIG (reference sequence). V gave up 5 bases and J gave up 1 base; unmatched junction bases: 1.

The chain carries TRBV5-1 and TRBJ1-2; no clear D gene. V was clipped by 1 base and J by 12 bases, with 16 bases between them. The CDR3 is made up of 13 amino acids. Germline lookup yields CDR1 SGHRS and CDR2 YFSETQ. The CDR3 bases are TGCGCCAGCAGCTTGAGCGGGAAGGGAGAGAACACCTTC. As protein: CASSLSGKGENTF.

The CDR3 loop reads CASSPRTGLVPEQYF. The CDR3 DNA follows: TGTGCCAGCAGCCCAAGGACAGGGTTAGTTCCCGAGCAGTACTTC. The chain links TRBV11-3 to TRBJ2-7; 8 bases are shared with TRBD1. V trimming: 5 bases; J trimming: 6 bases; junction bases outside the gene matches: 12. The CDR3 totals 15 residues. Germline V gene sequence: CDR1 SGHNT, CDR2 YENEEA.

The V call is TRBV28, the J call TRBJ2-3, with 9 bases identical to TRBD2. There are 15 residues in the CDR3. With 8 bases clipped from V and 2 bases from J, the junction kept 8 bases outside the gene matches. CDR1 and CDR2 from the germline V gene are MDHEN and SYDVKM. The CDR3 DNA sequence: TGTGCCAGCGCGGGGGGGCCGCGGGACACAGATACGCAGTATTTT. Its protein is CASAGGPRDTDTQYF.

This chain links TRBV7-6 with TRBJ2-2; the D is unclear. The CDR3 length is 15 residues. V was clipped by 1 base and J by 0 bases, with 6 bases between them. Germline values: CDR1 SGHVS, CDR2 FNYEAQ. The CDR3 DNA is TGTGCCAGCAGCTTAGGGAGAACGAACACCGGGGAGCTGTTTTTT. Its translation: CASSLGRTNTGELFF.

CDR3 nucleotides: TGTGCCAGCAGGTCTAAGGGGACGCAGTATTTT. Protein: CASRSKGTQYF. This chain links TRBV27 with TRBJ2-3; D possibly corresponds to TRBD1 (5 bases). This CDR3 region has 11 residues. In germline, CDR1 is MNHEY, CDR2 SMNVEV (reference sequence). The V and J ends lost 6 bases and 9 bases respectively, with 10 bases between them.